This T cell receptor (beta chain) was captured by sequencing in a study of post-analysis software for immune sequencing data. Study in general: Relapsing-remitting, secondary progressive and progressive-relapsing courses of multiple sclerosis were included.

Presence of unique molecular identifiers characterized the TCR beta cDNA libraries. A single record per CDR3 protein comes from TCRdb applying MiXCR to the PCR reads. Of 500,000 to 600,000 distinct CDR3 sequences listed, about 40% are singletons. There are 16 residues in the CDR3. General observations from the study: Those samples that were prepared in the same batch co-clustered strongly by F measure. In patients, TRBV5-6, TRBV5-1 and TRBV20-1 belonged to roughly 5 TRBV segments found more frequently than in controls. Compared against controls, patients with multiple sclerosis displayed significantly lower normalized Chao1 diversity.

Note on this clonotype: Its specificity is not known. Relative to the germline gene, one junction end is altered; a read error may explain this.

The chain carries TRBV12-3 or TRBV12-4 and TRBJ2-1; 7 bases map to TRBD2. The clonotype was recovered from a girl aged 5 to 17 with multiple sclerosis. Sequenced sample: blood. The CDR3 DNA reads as TGTGCCAGCAGCTTAGATGGGGGTCCGGGGGGCAATGAGCAGTTCTTC. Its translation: CASSLDGGPGGNEQFF.